The 20 T cell receptor beta chains in this list originate from one sample, sequenced in a study of T cell repertoires in cytomegalovirus infection. Their specific antigens are unknown. One entry per CDR3 protein, called by TCRdb with MiXCR from the reads. The sample gives 750,000 to 900,000 distinct CDR3 sequences, under 35% of which show up once; around 13% is in the top ten. Sequencing used cultured CD8+ T cells from PBMCs, obtained from culture after CMV antigen stimulation. The origin of the receptors is a human donor in good health (CMV status not recorded). Some clones in this sample may be carry-over from other donors' samples.

This rearrangement joins TRBV15 to TRBJ2-1; 12 nucleotides align to TRBD2. Germline-derived CDR1 and CDR2 are LNHNV and YYDKDF (reference sequence). There are 15 residues in the CDR3. V dropped 5 bases and J dropped 7; count of bases not matched to a gene: 6. CDR3 bases: TGTGCCACCAGCCTGGGACTAGCGGGTCGTAATGAGCAGTTCTTC. Its translation is CATSLGLAGRNEQFF.

This clonotype was counted many times. The chain joins TRBV4-1 to TRBJ2-5, with TRBD2 identical over 7 bases. With V trimmed by 0 bases and J by 0 bases, 4 bases remained unmatched. This CDR3 has 16 amino acids. The germline gives CDR1 MGHRA, CDR2 YSYEKL. CDR3 amino acids: CASSQDGGEDQETQYF. For the CDR3, the DNA is TGCGCCAGCAGCCAAGATGGGGGGGAAGACCAAGAGACCCAGTACTTC.

The genes are TRBV7-6 and TRBJ2-1, with D tentatively TRBD1 or TRBD2 (6 bases each). The CDR3 spans 15 residues. Per germline, CDR1 SGHVS and CDR2 FNYEAQ. Deletions cut 2 bases from V and 7 bases from J, with 15 bases between. The CDR3 DNA is TGTGCCAGCAGCTTAATATGGGGGGCCCTGAATGAGCAGTTCTTC. This encodes CASSLIWGALNEQFF.

The chain combines TRBV6-6 with TRBJ1-2, with no clear D. Trimming pared 9 bases from V and 3 bases from J, leaving 11 bases between. CDR3 length equals 12 residues. Germline values: CDR1 MNHNY, CDR2 SVGAGI (reference sequence). The CDR3 DNA is TGTGCCAGTAGGAGCGGGCACTATGGCTACACCTTC. Translating it yields CASRSGHYGYTF.

This clonotype turned up a few times. V gene TRBV7-6 combines with J gene TRBJ1-2; D uncertain. The ends were cut back, 3 bases at V and 0 bases at J, with 17 bases in the middle. CDR3 length: 17 amino acids. The V gene's germline CDR1 is SGHVS and CDR2 FNYEAQ. The CDR3 DNA sequence: TGTGCCAGCAGCTTTATCCTGAGATTAACCCCTAACTATGGCTACACCTTC. Translated: CASSFILRLTPNYGYTF.

This sequence joins TRBV6-2 or TRBV6-3 and TRBJ2-7; D is possibly TRBD1 (5 bases). Trimming took 0 bases from V and 0 from J, leaving 9 bases between them. This CDR3 has 15 residues. Germline values: CDR1 MNHEY, CDR2 SVGEGT. CDR3 nucleotides: TGTGCCAGCAGTTACTCGGGGCATAGCTCCTACGAGCAGTACGTC. It yields the protein CASSYSGHSSYEQYV.

The rearrangement links TRBV6-6 to TRBJ2-7; 14 bases are a match to TRBD2. Trimming took 0 bases from V and 6 from J; bases not matched to a gene: 7. The CDR3 is made up of 17 amino acids. The germline CDR1 and CDR2 sequences are MNHNY and SVGAGI (reference sequence). The CDR3 DNA sequence: TGTGCCAGCAGTTACTCGCAACCGGGACTAGCGGGGGTCGAGCAGTACTTC. Encoded protein: CASSYSQPGLAGVEQYF.

J is TRBJ2-3 and V is TRBV4-1, with a tentative D call TRBD2 (7 bases). The CDR3 is 18 amino acids. Germline V gene lookup returns CDR1 MGHRA and CDR2 YSYEKL. Deletions cut 6 bases from V and 0 bases from J, with 22 bases between. The CDR3 reads CASSPNAYGGLSTDTQYF. CDR3 DNA: TGCGCCAGCAGTCCGAATGCCTACGGGGGGCTGAGCACAGATACGCAGTATTTT.

The chain has TRBV4-2 and TRBJ2-6, with unresolved D. The CDR3 spans 16 residues. V was pared by 1 base and J by 0 bases, with 7 bases between. Germline loops: CDR1 LGHNA, CDR2 YNFKEQ. The CDR3 reads CASSQVPDSGANVLTF. CDR3 sequence (DNA): TGTGCCAGCAGCCAAGTCCCCGACTCTGGGGCCAACGTCCTGACTTTC.

V is TRBV12-3 or TRBV12-4 and J is TRBJ1-2; maybe TRBD1 (5 bases). This CDR3 is built from 14 residues. Deletions cut 6 bases from V and 8 bases from J, with 19 bases between. The CDR3 spells CASSPRGVRWGYTF. CDR3 nucleotides: TGTGCCAGCAGCCCCAGAGGGGTGCGATGGGGCTACACCTTC.

About this clonotype: With a much larger clone just one base away, this may be a read error. The chain recombines TRBV7-8 with TRBJ2-7; 7 nucleotides agree with TRBD1. This CDR3 is built from 14 residues. Germline loops: CDR1 SGHVS, CDR2 FQNEAQ. The CDR3 region has the DNA TGTGCCGGCAGCCCCAGACAGGGAGCCTACGAGCAGTACTTC. It specifies CAGSPRQGAYEQYF.

The chain employs TRBV7-9 and TRBJ2-7, with D possibly matching TRBD1 (5 bases). The germline gives CDR1 SEHNR, CDR2 FQNEAQ (reference sequence). CDR3 length equals 17 residues. With 1 base removed from V and 1 base from J, the gap between germline ends came to 17 bases. The CDR3 reads CASSLVKGTGLSYEQYF. CDR3 bases: TGTGCCAGCAGCTTAGTCAAAGGAACAGGCCTTTCCTACGAGCAGTACTTC. Drawing the rest from reference TRBV7-9 and TRBJ2-7, the complete variable domain is DTGVSQNPRHKITKRGQNVTFRCDPISEHNRLYWYRQTLGQGPEFLTYFQNEAQLEKSRLLSDRFSAERPKGSFSTLEIQRTEQGDSAMYLCASSLVKGTGLSYEQYFGPGTRLTVT.

This clonotype was counted a few times. J is TRBJ2-3 and V is TRBV7-3; D is unresolved. V gave up 8 bases and J gave up 0 bases, with 18 bases separating them. The CDR3 extends over 16 amino acids. CDR1 is SGHTA and CDR2 is FQGTGA in the germline V gene. Written as DNA, the CDR3 is TGTGCCAGCTCTACCTGGGTGGGCGGAAGCACAGATACGCAGTATTTT. It translates to CASSTWVGGSTDTQYF.

Turning to this clonotype: The junction departs from germline at one end; a sequencing error may be responsible. The chain uses TRBV6-2 or TRBV6-3 and TRBJ2-7; unclear D gene. CDR3 length: 14 amino acids. Germline V gene data show CDR1 as MNHEY and CDR2 as SVGEGT. CDR3 coding DNA: TGTGCCAGCACCCTCCAAGGCAACCCCTACGGGCAGTACTTC. Translated: CASTLQGNPYGQYF.

The chain carries TRBV12-3 or TRBV12-4 and TRBJ1-2, with D unresolved. The CDR3 is 13 amino acids. The ends were cut back, 5 bases at V and 7 bases at J, with 14 bases in the middle. This chain's CDR3 is CASSPSGHGGYTF. The CDR3 nucleotides read TGTGCCAGCAGTCCTTCCGGGCACGGTGGCTACACCTTC.

The chain combines TRBV4-2 with TRBJ2-3; 7 nucleotides match TRBD2. From germline, CDR1 is LGHNA and CDR2 YNFKEQ. After removal of 10 bases from V and 2 bases from J, the junction contained 12 bases not matched to a gene. CDR3 size: 15 residues. CDR3 loop: CANSCERGDTDTQYF. For the CDR3, the DNA is TGTGCCAACTCATGCGAGCGGGGTGACACAGATACGCAGTATTTT.

This clonotype was counted only a few times. CDR3 in DNA: TGTGCCAGCAGTTTTGCCGTAAATTCACCCCTCCACTTT. This sequence encodes CASSFAVNSPLHF. The chain recombines TRBV27 with TRBJ1-6, with D uncertain. The germline V gene has CDR1 MNHEY and CDR2 SMNVEV (reference sequence). Trimming took off 3 bases at V and 7 bases at J, with 7 bases between the two ends. The CDR3 loop spans 13 amino acids.

In its sample, this clonotype was seen many times. The gene calls are TRBV7-9 and TRBJ2-1; 11 positions agree with TRBD2. Germline V gives CDR1 SEHNR, CDR2 FQNEAQ (reference sequence). This CDR3 region has 15 residues. V trimming: 3 bases; J trimming: 9 bases; junction bases outside the gene matches: 7. The CDR3 protein is CASSFLAGGRSEQFF. The CDR3 DNA follows: TGTGCCAGCAGCTTCTTAGCGGGGGGGCGGAGTGAGCAGTTCTTC.

The chain joins TRBV9 to TRBJ2-2; 11 nucleotides agree with TRBD2. With V trimmed by 3 bases and J by 3 bases, 7 bases remained unmatched. The germline CDR1 and CDR2 sequences are SGDLS and YYNGEE. The CDR3 runs 17 residues. The DNA of the CDR3 is TGTGCCAGCAGCGGAGCTAGCGGGGGGCCTTACACCGGGGAGCTGTTTTTT. Translation: CASSGASGGPYTGELFF.

This clonotype came up once. The V gene is TRBV27, the J gene TRBJ1-6, with D unclear. With 3 bases removed from V and 8 bases from J, the gap between germline ends came to 8 bases. CDR3 length equals 13 residues. Germline V lookup: CDR1 MNHEY, CDR2 SMNVEV (reference sequence). The CDR3 loop reads CASSFGIYSPLHF. The CDR3 DNA follows: TGTGCCAGCAGTTTCGGGATATATTCACCCCTCCACTTT.